The clone carrying this T cell receptor (beta chain) occurred once. Antigen: not known. The source of the sample is a study of T cell responses to AZD1222 COVID-19 vaccine. Study-level information: Pooling was applied to second doses at about 4 or about 12 weeks. Study-wide results and caveats: Repertoires were collected only later (after the peak T cell response had occurred). Nearly half of spike-specific TCRs reportedly target variant regions that are unmutated in the B.1.351 and B.1.1.7 variants. Compared with day 0, the breadth and depth of the Spike-specific TCR repertoire rose significantly after two doses of AZD1222.

Libraries were prepared by immunoSEQ multiplex PCR; TCRdb keeps only in-frame clonotypes and omits some of them. This table holds about 92,000 clones, roughly 90% found once. Germline CDR1 and CDR2: SGHDT and YYEEEE. The CDR3 is 15 amino acids. The V gene lost 3 bases and the J gene lost 6 bases, with 16 bases spanning the gap. The rearrangement links TRBV5-6 to TRBJ1-5; possibly TRBD1 for D (5 bases). This clonotype was sampled from an adult in good health. Sequencing was performed on peripheral blood, taken on day 0 of AZD1222 vaccination. CDR3 region: CASSYGTRSGQPQHF. The CDR3 DNA is TGTGCCAGCAGCTATGGGACCCGCTCCGGTCAGCCCCAGCATTTT.